One sample yielded the 20 T cell receptor beta chains listed below, sequenced in a study of CXCR3-negative and CXCR3-positive naive CD8 T cells. No antigens are known for them. Study-level points and caveats: Naive CXCR3-positive cells had TRB CDR3s more hydrophobic than those of CXCR3-negative naive cells.

Preparation of TRB cDNA libraries relied on 5' RACE carrying UMI labels. Each CDR3 protein gets one entry in TCRdb, which reprocessed the 5' RACE reads and gives no DNA. In all, the sample yields approximately 90,000 distinct CDR3 sequences. The specimen was naive CXCR3+ CD8+ T cells from blood. Subset described: CD45RO-CCR7+CD27+CD95- naive CD8+ T cells expressing CXCR3 (TNR3+). The receptors originated from a human donor in good health. Some clones in this sample may be carry-over from other donors' samples.

The chain joins TRBV12-3 or TRBV12-4 to TRBJ2-5. The CDR3 sequence is 12 residues long. CDR3 region: CASSRKQETQYF.

This CDR3 is CASSTSRGPIYTDTQYF. This chain connects TRBV7-9 to TRBJ2-3. The germline V gene encodes CDR1 SEHNR and CDR2 FQNEAQ (reference sequence). CDR3 length: 17 residues.

The chain has TRBV10-3 and TRBJ2-7; as DNA is missing, the TRBD1 call by TCRdb cannot be tested. Looked up from germline, CDR1 is ENHRY and CDR2 is SYGVKD. The CDR3 runs to 16 residues. The CDR3 loop reads CAISESYREYSYEQYF.

The genes are TRBV4-1 and TRBJ2-7; the D call of TRBD2 rests on TCRdb alone, since no DNA is present to check it. There are 14 residues in the CDR3. CDR1 MGHRA and CDR2 YSYEKL come from the germline V gene. CDR3 amino acids: CASSQGISGYEQYF.

This chain links TRBV19 with TRBJ2-7; TCRdb lists TRBD2, though no DNA is available to test this call. The CDR3 has 15 residues. Germline lookup yields CDR1 LNHDA and CDR2 SQIVND (reference sequence). CDR3 residues: CASSISVGVVDEQYF.

The V and J genes are TRBV28 and TRBJ2-7; the TRBD1 assignment by TCRdb is unverifiable without DNA. The CDR3 sequence is 20 residues long. The V gene's germline CDR1 is MDHEN and CDR2 SYDVKM. CDR3 sequence reads: CASRPDPGAPSSLRAYEQYF.

The V call is TRBV6-5, the J call TRBJ2-2; TCRdb names TRBD2, which stays unverified in the absence of DNA. The CDR3 totals 17 residues. Germline V gives CDR1 MNHEY, CDR2 SVGAGI. The CDR3 reads CASLTVLAGGKTGELFF.

V gene TRBV7-3 combines with J gene TRBJ2-1; TCRdb designates TRBD1, a call that cannot be tested without DNA. Germline CDR1 is SGHTA and CDR2 is FQGTGA. CDR3 length: 17 residues. The CDR3 is CASSPGTGRRRDNEQFF.

This chain uses TRBV12-3 or TRBV12-4 with TRBJ1-5. The CDR3 contains 16 residues. CDR3: CASSLLRGGTNQPQHF.

This chain's CDR3 is CASSQHAGGINEQFF. This chain links TRBV4-1 with TRBJ2-1; TCRdb returns TRBD2, unconfirmable since there is no DNA. In germline, CDR1 is MGHRA, CDR2 YSYEKL. The CDR3 spans 15 residues.

The V gene is TRBV12-3 or TRBV12-4, the J gene TRBJ2-3. CDR3 length: 11 residues. The CDR3 here is CASRDTDTQYF.

The J gene is TRBJ2-1, the V gene TRBV20-1; TCRdb proposes TRBD2, but this gene call is untestable without DNA. CDR3 length equals 11 residues. Germline V lookup: CDR1 DFQATT, CDR2 SNEGSKA (reference sequence). The CDR3 is CSAPPDNEQFF.

V is TRBV12-3 or TRBV12-4 and J is TRBJ1-5; TCRdb lists TRBD1, though no DNA is available to test this call. CDR3 length equals 15 residues. The CDR3 protein is CASSGVGGSNQPQHF.

The V gene is TRBV13, the J gene TRBJ2-2. From germline, CDR1 is PRHDT and CDR2 FYEKMQ (reference sequence). CDR3 size: 15 residues. The CDR3 loop reads CASSLGLAVTGELFF.

This CDR3 is CASHPDREVETQYF. The rearrangement joins TRBV7-9 to TRBJ2-5; the D call from TCRdb, TRBD1, cannot be confirmed without DNA. The CDR3 totals 14 residues. The germline V gene encodes CDR1 SEHNR and CDR2 FQNEAQ (reference sequence).

V usage is TRBV6-5 and J usage is TRBJ2-2. CDR3 size: 14 residues. Germline V gene data show CDR1 as MNHEY and CDR2 as SVGAGI. The CDR3 here is CASSYGTDTGELFF.

The rearrangement links TRBV6-2 or TRBV6-3 to TRBJ2-2. This CDR3 region has 15 residues. Germline V gene lookup returns CDR1 MNHEY and CDR2 SVGEGT. CDR3 sequence reads: CASSYSSLGAGELFF.

The chain combines TRBV29-1 with TRBJ1-1. Germline V CDR1 and CDR2: SQVTM, ANQGSEA. The CDR3 runs 11 residues. The CDR3 is CSVGDTGEAFF.

The chain combines TRBV28 with TRBJ1-6; checking the TCRdb D call of TRBD1 is not possible without DNA. CDR1 MDHEN and CDR2 SYDVKM come from the germline V gene. The CDR3 is 16 residues long. The CDR3 reads CASSYAPGQVNSPLHF.

The rearrangement joins TRBV5-4 to TRBJ2-1. The CDR3 spans 12 residues. CDR1 is SGHNT and CDR2 is YYREEE in the germline V gene (reference sequence). CDR3 sequence reads: CASSLWYNEQFF.